Detailed here is one TCR beta chain. Antigen unknown. Mismatch repair deficiency was confirmed in all patients, by PCR or immunohistochemistry. The data were taken from a study of PD-1 blockade in mismatch repair-deficient tumors. About the research overall: Patients had approximately 13 mismatch repair-deficient cancer types and were previously treated and progressing. Broader study findings: Tumor-resident clones, often undetectable pretreatment in blood, expanded then contracted after pembrolizumab.

Germline assignment: CDR1 SGHNT and CDR2 YENEEA. V was clipped by 5 bases and J by 3 bases, with 11 bases between them. The CDR3 has 13 amino acids. The repertoire was sequenced with immunoSEQ multiplex PCR; TCRdb's copy has only in-frame clones and lacks some. Of about 18,000 clones detected, nearly 85% appear once; the ten largest clones hold 1.5% to 2%. The receptor's source is an adult with mismatch repair-deficient cancer. This material consisted of PBMCs, taken 22 to 25 weeks after starting pembrolizumab. The chain is built from TRBV11-3 and TRBJ2-7; TRBD1 is a possible D gene (5 bases). CDR3 DNA: TGTGCCAGCAGCAGGGGAATGGGCTACGAGCAGTACTTC. It yields the protein CASSRGMGYEQYF.